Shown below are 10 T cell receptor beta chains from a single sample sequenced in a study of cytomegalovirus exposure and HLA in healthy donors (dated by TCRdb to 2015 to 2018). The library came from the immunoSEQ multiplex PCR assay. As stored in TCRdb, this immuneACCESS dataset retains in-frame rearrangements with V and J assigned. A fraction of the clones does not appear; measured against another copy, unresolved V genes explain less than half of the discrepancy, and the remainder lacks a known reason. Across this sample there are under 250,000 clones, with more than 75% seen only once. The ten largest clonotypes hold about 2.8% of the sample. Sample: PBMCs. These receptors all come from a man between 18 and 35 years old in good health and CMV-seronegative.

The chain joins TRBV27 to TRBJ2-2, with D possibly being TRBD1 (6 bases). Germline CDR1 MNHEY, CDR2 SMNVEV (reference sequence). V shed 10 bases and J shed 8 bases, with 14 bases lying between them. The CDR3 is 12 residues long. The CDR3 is CATTGPGGELFF. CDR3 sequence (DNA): TGTGCCACGACAGGACCAGGAGGGGAGCTGTTTTTT.

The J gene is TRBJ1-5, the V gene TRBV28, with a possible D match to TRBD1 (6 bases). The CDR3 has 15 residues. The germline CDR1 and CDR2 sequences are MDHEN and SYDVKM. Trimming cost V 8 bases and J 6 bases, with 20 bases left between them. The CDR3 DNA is TGTGCCAGCCTGTCGGCCAGGGGAGTTGTTCAGCCCCAGCATTTT. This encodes CASLSARGVVQPQHF.

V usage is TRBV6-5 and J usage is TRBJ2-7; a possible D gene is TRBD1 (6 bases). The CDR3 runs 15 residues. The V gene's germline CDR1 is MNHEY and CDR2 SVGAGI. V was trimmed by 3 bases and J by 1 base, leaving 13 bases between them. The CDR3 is CASSYGQGTSYEQYF. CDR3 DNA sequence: TGTGCCAGCAGTTATGGGCAGGGGACATCCTACGAGCAGTACTTC.

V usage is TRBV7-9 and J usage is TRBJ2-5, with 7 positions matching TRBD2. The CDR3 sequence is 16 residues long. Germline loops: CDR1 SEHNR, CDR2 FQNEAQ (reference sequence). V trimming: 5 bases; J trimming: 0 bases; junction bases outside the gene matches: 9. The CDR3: CASSLLGSGYQETQYF. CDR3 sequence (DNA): TGTGCCAGCAGCCTACTGGGTAGCGGGTACCAAGAGACCCAGTACTTC.

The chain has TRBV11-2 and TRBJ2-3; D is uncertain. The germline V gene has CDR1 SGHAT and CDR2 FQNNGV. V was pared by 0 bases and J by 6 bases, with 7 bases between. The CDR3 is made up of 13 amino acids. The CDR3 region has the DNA TGTGCCAGCAGCTTAGAACGGTCTGATACGCAGTATTTT. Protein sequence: CASSLERSDTQYF. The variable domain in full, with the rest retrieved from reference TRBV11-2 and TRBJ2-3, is EAGVAQSPRYKIIEKRQSVAFWCNPISGHATLYWYQQILGQGPKLLIQFQNNGVVDDSQLPKDRFSAERLKGVDSTLKIQPAKLEDSAVYLCASSLERSDTQYFGPGTRLTVL.

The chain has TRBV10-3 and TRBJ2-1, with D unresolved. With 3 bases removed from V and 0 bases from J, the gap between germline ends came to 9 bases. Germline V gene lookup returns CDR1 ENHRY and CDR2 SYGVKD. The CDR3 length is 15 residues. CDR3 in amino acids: CAISDPPGSYNEQFF. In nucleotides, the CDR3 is TGTGCCATCAGTGACCCGCCGGGCTCCTACAATGAGCAGTTCTTC.

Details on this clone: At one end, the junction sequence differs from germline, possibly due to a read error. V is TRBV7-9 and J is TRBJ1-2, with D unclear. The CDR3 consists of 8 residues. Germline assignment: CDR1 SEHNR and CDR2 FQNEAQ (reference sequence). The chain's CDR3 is CASSPGAF. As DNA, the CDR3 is TGTGCCAGCAGCCCCGGTGCCTTC.

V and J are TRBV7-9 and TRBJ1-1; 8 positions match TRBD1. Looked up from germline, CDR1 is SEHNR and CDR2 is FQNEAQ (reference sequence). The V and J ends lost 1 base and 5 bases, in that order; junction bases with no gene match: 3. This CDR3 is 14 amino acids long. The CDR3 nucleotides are TGTGCCAGCAGCTTAGGGACAGGGATAACTGAAGCTTTCTTT. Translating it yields CASSLGTGITEAFF.

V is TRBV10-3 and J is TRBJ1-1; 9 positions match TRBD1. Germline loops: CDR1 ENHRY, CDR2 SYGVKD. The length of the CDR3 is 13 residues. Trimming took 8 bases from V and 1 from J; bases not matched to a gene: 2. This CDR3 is CAIQQGANTEAFF. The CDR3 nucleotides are TGTGCCATCCAACAGGGGGCGAACACTGAAGCTTTCTTT.

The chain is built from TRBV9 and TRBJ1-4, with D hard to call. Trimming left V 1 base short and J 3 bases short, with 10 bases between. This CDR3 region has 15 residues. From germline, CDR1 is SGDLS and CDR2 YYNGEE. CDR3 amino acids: CASSVRGIANEKLFF. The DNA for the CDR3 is TGTGCCAGCAGCGTACGGGGAATCGCTAATGAAAAACTGTTTTTT.